This entry lists 25 T cell receptor beta chains sequenced from one sample in a study of blood T cell repertoires in COVID-19. Some clones are missing from TCRdb's copy, which holds only in-frame ones; the method was immunoSEQ multiplex PCR. Of approximately 270,000 clones in the sample, 80% to 90% were seen once. Sequenced: PBMCs or T cells enriched from blood (not recorded which). Receptors originate from a woman younger than 45 who had recovered from COVID-19.

This clone turned up a few times. This sequence joins TRBV6-4 and TRBJ2-1, with 7 bases lining up with TRBD2. The CDR3 covers 12 residues. V shed 10 bases and J 4 bases; nucleotides not matched to a gene: 4. The V gene's germline CDR1 is MRHNA and CDR2 SNTAGT. The CDR3 spells CATQAGYNEQFF. The CDR3 nucleotides read TGTGCCACACAAGCGGGGTACAATGAGCAGTTCTTC.

This clone was seen a handful of times. This sequence joins TRBV19 and TRBJ2-2, with 8 bases identical to TRBD1. V lost 2 bases and J lost 4; bases outside the gene matches: 6. The CDR3 runs to 16 residues. CDR1 and CDR2 (germline): LNHDA, SQIVND (reference sequence). Here the CDR3 DNA reads TGTGCCAGTAGTATACCGGGACAGGCTACCACCGGGGAGCTGTTTTTT. Its translation: CASSIPGQATTGELFF.

The rearrangement uses TRBV28 and TRBJ2-7, with D possibly TRBD1 on 5 matching bases. Germline CDR1 is MDHEN and CDR2 is SYDVKM. V gave up 8 bases and J gave up 3 bases, with 17 bases separating them. This CDR3 comprises 14 residues. CDR3 bases: TGTGCCAGCGTTGGGGCCGGAGCCTACTACGAGCAGTACTTC. It encodes CASVGAGAYYEQYF. The full variable domain, with the rest looked up from reference TRBV28 and TRBJ2-7, is DVKVTQSSRYLVKRTGEKVFLECVQDMDHENMFWYRQDPGLGLRLIYFSYDVKMKEKGDIPEGYSVSREKKERFSLILESASTNQTSMYLCASVGAGAYYEQYFGPGTRLTVT.

The V call is TRBV11-2, the J call TRBJ2-5; no clear D. Deletions cut 2 bases from V and 1 base from J, with 14 bases between. Germline V CDR1 and CDR2: SGHAT, FQNNGV. The CDR3 contains 16 residues. Here the CDR3 reads CASSLPQRQIQETQYF. CDR3 DNA: TGTGCCAGCAGCTTACCCCAGAGGCAAATCCAAGAGACCCAGTACTTC. Together with reference TRBV11-2 and TRBJ2-5, the CDR3 gives the full variable domain: EAGVAQSPRYKIIEKRQSVAFWCNPISGHATLYWYQQILGQGPKLLIQFQNNGVVDDSQLPKDRFSAERLKGVDSTLKIQPAKLEDSAVYLCASSLPQRQIQETQYFGPGTRLLVL.

This chain links TRBV2 with TRBJ2-1, with TRBD2 identical over 8 bases. The CDR3 is 15 amino acids. J lost 2 bases, V lost 2 bases, and 2 bases had no gene match. Germline loops: CDR1 SNHLY, CDR2 FYNNEI. In nucleotides, the CDR3 is TGTGCCAGCAGTGAACCCGGGAGGGCCTACAATGAGCAGTTCTTC. Amino acid sequence: CASSEPGRAYNEQFF.

This clone showed up just once. The chain has TRBV6-5 and TRBJ1-5, with a weak D call TRBD1 (5 bases). Germline V gives CDR1 MNHEY, CDR2 SVGAGI. The CDR3 consists of 13 residues. V lost 6 bases and J 2 bases, leaving 8 bases between the germline ends. For the CDR3, the DNA is TGTGCCAGCAGGCTGACAGGCAATCAGCCCCAGCATTTT. This sequence encodes CASRLTGNQPQHF.

The chain recombines TRBV6-4 with TRBJ2-1, with a weak D call TRBD1 (5 bases). CDR1 and CDR2 (germline): MRHNA, SNTAGT. Trimming shortened V by 8 bases and J by 7 bases, and 9 bases separated the two germline ends. The CDR3 runs to 11 residues. CDR3 protein: CASQGGNEQFF. Written as DNA, the CDR3 is TGTGCCAGCCAGGGTGGGAATGAGCAGTTCTTC.

This clone was recorded at least ten times. V and J are TRBV19 and TRBJ2-7; TRBD2 might be the D (6 bases). Germline V gene data show CDR1 as LNHDA and CDR2 as SQIVND (reference sequence). V lost 1 base, J lost 5 bases, and 15 bases lay in between. The CDR3 has 15 residues. The CDR3 sequence: CASSIGAEGKDEQYF. In DNA form, the CDR3 reads TGTGCCAGTAGTATAGGGGCGGAGGGCAAGGACGAGCAGTACTTC.

The CDR3 region has the DNA TGTGCCAGCAGCTTAATACAGTACTATGGCTACACCTTC. Its translation: CASSLIQYYGYTF. The chain has TRBV11-2 and TRBJ1-2, with D uncertain. Germline V gene sequence: CDR1 SGHAT, CDR2 FQNNGV. V was cut by 2 bases and J by 3 bases, with 7 bases left in between. The CDR3 spans 13 residues.

This sequence joins TRBV3-1 (or the pseudogene TRBV3-2) and TRBJ2-2, with unresolved D. CDR1 and CDR2 (germline): LGHDT, YNNKEL (reference sequence). Trimming pared 4 bases from V and 4 bases from J, leaving 7 bases between. The CDR3 sequence is 13 residues long. The CDR3 DNA follows: TGTGCCAGCAGCCCCTTGCGCACCGGGGAGCTGTTTTTT. As protein: CASSPLRTGELFF.

V is TRBV19 and J is TRBJ2-7, with D possibly being TRBD1 (6 bases). Trimming removed 4 bases at V and 4 bases at J, with 11 bases between. CDR3 length: 13 amino acids. Germline V gene lookup returns CDR1 LNHDA and CDR2 SQIVND (reference sequence). As DNA, the CDR3 is TGTGCCAGTAGTAGGGCAGGACAGTACGAGCAGTACTTC. Protein: CASSRAGQYEQYF.

The genes are TRBV5-4 and TRBJ2-3; the match to TRBD2 covers 7 bases. CDR1 is SGHNT, CDR2 YYREEE, per germline (reference sequence). This CDR3 has 16 residues. J gave up 5 bases and V 1 base, and 10 bases lay outside the gene matches. CDR3 in DNA: TGTGCCAGCAGCTTGAGGCGGGAGACGAATCAAGATACGCAGTATTTT. It specifies CASSLRRETNQDTQYF.

The chain joins TRBV28 to TRBJ2-1; 8 nucleotides line up with TRBD2. The CDR3 spans 15 residues. V was pared by 8 bases and J by 6 bases, with 12 bases of the junction left unmatched. Germline V CDR1 and CDR2: MDHEN, SYDVKM. The CDR3 spells CASGIGLARGNEQFF. In DNA form, the CDR3 reads TGTGCCAGCGGGATTGGACTAGCTCGGGGCAATGAGCAGTTCTTC.

As concerns this clone: Other DNA sequences in this sample translate to the same CDR3. This sequence joins TRBV7-2 and TRBJ1-5, with a possible D match to TRBD1 (6 bases). The germline gives CDR1 SGHTA, CDR2 FQGNSA. V lost 1 base and J lost 5, with 12 bases in between. This CDR3 is 15 amino acids long. The CDR3 sequence: CASSLEGRGYQPQHF. The CDR3 region has the DNA TGTGCCAGCAGCTTAGAAGGTAGGGGGTATCAGCCCCAGCATTTT.

The rearrangement links TRBV6-2 or TRBV6-3 to TRBJ2-7; perhaps TRBD2 as D (5 bases). The V gene lost 0 bases and the J gene lost 2 bases, with 8 bases spanning the gap. CDR3 length: 14 amino acids. The germline CDR1 and CDR2 sequences are MNHEY and SVGEGT. CDR3 DNA sequence: TGTGCCAGCAGTTACTCTAGCGCTCCCTACGAGCAGTACTTC. Translating gives CASSYSSAPYEQYF.

About this clone itself: At one of its ends the junction is not consistent with the germline gene, which may arise from a read error. The rearrangement uses TRBV19 and TRBJ1-1; D not certain. The CDR3 is 11 residues long. The germline V gene has CDR1 LNHDA and CDR2 SQIVND (reference sequence). In DNA form, the CDR3 reads TGTGCCATGACCGGGAACCCTGAAGCTTTCTTT. It specifies CAMTGNPEAFF.

This rearrangement joins TRBV18 to TRBJ2-2; TRBD2 matches 9 bases. The V gene end was trimmed by 3 bases and the J gene end by 7 bases; junction bases not matched to a gene: 12. CDR3 size: 17 residues. Germline loops: CDR1 KGHSH, CDR2 LQKENI. The CDR3 here is CASSPGTSPGGNGELFF. The CDR3 DNA reads TGTGCCAGCTCACCGGGGACTAGCCCGGGAGGAAACGGGGAGCTGTTTTTT.

The J gene is TRBJ1-5, the V gene TRBV5-6, with D possibly TRBD1 on 5 matching bases. The CDR3 is 12 amino acids. The V end was cut by 0 bases, the J end by 7 bases, with 5 bases between. Germline V gene lookup returns CDR1 SGHDT and CDR2 YYEEEE. This chain's CDR3 is CASSLAGQPQHF. As DNA, the CDR3 is TGTGCCAGCAGCTTGGCAGGGCAGCCCCAGCATTTT.

The chain carries TRBV29-1 and TRBJ2-2; perhaps TRBD2 as D (5 bases). The germline V gene encodes CDR1 SQVTM and CDR2 ANQGSEA. V was trimmed by 5 bases and J by 0 bases, leaving 13 bases between them. This CDR3 has 15 residues. DNA for the CDR3: TGCAGCGTTCGGTTTGCAGCGGCGAACACCGGGGAGCTGTTTTTT. Residues: CSVRFAAANTGELFF.

The V call is TRBV7-9, the J call TRBJ2-7, with 7 bases lining up with TRBD2. The junction had 14 bases not matched to a gene; V was cut back by 5 bases and J by 1 base. The CDR3 loop spans 17 amino acids. Germline lookup yields CDR1 SEHNR and CDR2 FQNEAQ (reference sequence). CDR3 amino acids: CASSPTHKRGTSYEQYF. CDR3 sequence (DNA): TGTGCCAGCAGCCCCACCCATAAGCGGGGTACATCCTACGAGCAGTACTTC.

This chain uses TRBV4-1 with TRBJ1-1; D is undetermined. The CDR3 is made up of 14 amino acids. Germline lookup yields CDR1 MGHRA and CDR2 YSYEKL. Trimming took off 1 base at V and 4 bases at J, with 10 bases between the two ends. CDR3 in DNA: TGCGCCAGCAGCCAAGTTACGGGGAGCACTGAAGCTTTCTTT. Its protein product is CASSQVTGSTEAFF.

V usage is TRBV7-3 and J usage is TRBJ2-1; 9 bases align to TRBD2. V lost 1 base and J lost 8; bases outside the gene matches: 9. Germline V gene sequence: CDR1 SGHTA, CDR2 FQGTGA. The CDR3 is made up of 16 amino acids. CDR3 nucleotides: TGTGCCAGCAGCTTAAGGGGTCGAGTAGCGGGAGATGAGCAGTTCTTC. Translation gives CASSLRGRVAGDEQFF.

The V and J genes are TRBV28 and TRBJ2-5, with a tentative D call TRBD1 (6 bases). The CDR3 extends over 14 amino acids. Germline values: CDR1 MDHEN, CDR2 SYDVKM. V was cut by 2 bases and J by 4 bases, with 11 bases left in between. The CDR3 nucleotides read TGTGCCAGCAGTTTACGAACAGGGCCAGAGACCCAGTACTTC. Its translation is CASSLRTGPETQYF. The entire variable domain, with the rest obtained from reference TRBV28 and TRBJ2-5, is as follows: DVKVTQSSRYLVKRTGEKVFLECVQDMDHENMFWYRQDPGLGLRLIYFSYDVKMKEKGDIPEGYSVSREKKERFSLILESASTNQTSMYLCASSLRTGPETQYFGPGTRLLVL.

The sample holds a few counts of this clone. The chain recombines TRBV5-1 with TRBJ1-1; D is unresolved. The CDR3 contains 15 residues. Per the germline V gene, CDR1 is SGHRS and CDR2 is YFSETQ. V lost 5 bases and J lost 1, with 15 bases in between. The CDR3 region has the DNA TGCGCCAGCAGGAATCCGGGGAGCTCGAACACTGAAGCTTTCTTT. Translation: CASRNPGSSNTEAFF.

The chain uses TRBV30 and TRBJ1-5, with 9 positions matching TRBD1. Germline CDR1 reads GTSNPN; CDR2 reads SVGIG (reference sequence). The CDR3 runs to 15 residues. The V and J ends lost 4 bases and 0 bases, in that order; junction bases with no gene match: 4. DNA of the CDR3: TGTGCCTGGAACAGGGGGCTTCTTAGCAATCAGCCCCAGCATTTT. Translated: CAWNRGLLSNQPQHF.